The clone carrying this T cell receptor beta chain appeared a single time. This sample was included in a study of tumor-infiltrating lymphocytes in primary liver carcinoma. It was unsorted whole blood that yielded blood RNA, and germline DNA was also extracted. Total RNA (approximately 0.5 ug) served as template for TCR beta cDNA synthesis primed by a constant-region primer. Generation of the TCR beta libraries relied on three nested multiplex PCR rounds using slightly modified ARM-PCR. TCRdb itself ran the multiplex PCR reads through MiXCR, one entry per CDR3 protein. The sample has some 320,000 distinct CDR3 sequences, roughly 60% seen once; the top ten hold around 9.5%. The sequence came from a man in his forties or fifties with primary liver carcinoma and hepatitis B virus infection. The sequenced material came from peripheral blood.

CDR3 residues: CARMRTTEAFF. The CDR3 DNA reads as TGTGCCCGGATGCGAACGACTGAAGCTTTCTTT. J is TRBJ1-1 and V is TRBV30; D not certain. Germline V gene sequence: CDR1 GTSNPN, CDR2 SVGIG (reference sequence). V shed 8 bases and J shed 5 bases, with 12 bases lying between them. The CDR3 runs to 11 residues. Together with reference TRBV30 and TRBJ1-1, the CDR3 gives the full variable domain: SQTIHQWPATLVQPVGSPLSLECTVEGTSNPNLYWYRQAAGRGLQLLFYSVGIGQISSEVPQNLSASRPQDRQFILSSKKLLLSDSGFYLCARMRTTEAFFGQGTRLTVV.